This TCR beta chain came from a study of OX40 agonist ivuxolimab in advanced cancers. Study details: Each patient was given ivuxolimab into a vein every 2 weeks, at 0.01 to 10 mg/kg. Prior therapy, whether anti-PD-1, anti-PD-L1 or anti-CTLA-4, was allowed, and roughly 40% had some. Study outcomes and limitations: By week 6 at 0.1 to 3.0 mg/kg, blood CD4+ and CD8+ T cells had expanded clonally. Researchers report that CD8+ T cells had, on average, more expanded clones than CD4+.

The data were produced by immunoSEQ multiplex PCR, yet TCRdb's version contains in-frame clones alone and is incomplete. This table has tens of thousands of clones, about 90% appearing once. V shed 4 bases and J 8 bases; nucleotides not matched to a gene: 15. The CDR3 is 17 amino acids. Per the germline V gene, CDR1 is LNHNV and CDR2 is YYDKDF (reference sequence). A note on this clone: No antigen is known for it.

The sequencing used CD4+ or CD8+ T cells sorted from blood, collected in a trial of the OX40 agonist ivuxolimab. The sequence came from an adult with an advanced solid tumor such as melanoma, head and neck, liver or kidney cancer. The chain links TRBV15 to TRBJ2-1; 9 bases agree with TRBD2. The chain's CDR3 is CATSTLIIGGRAYEQFF. The CDR3 DNA is TGTGCCACCAGCACCCTTATAATTGGCGGGAGGGCGTATGAGCAGTTCTTC. Full variable domain (missing parts from reference TRBV15 and TRBJ2-1): DAMVIQNPRYQVTQFGKPVTLSCSQTLNHNVMYWYQQKSSQAPKLLFHYYDKDFNNEADTPDNFQSRRPNTSFCFLDIRSPGLGDTAMYLCATSTLIIGGRAYEQFFGPGTRLTVL.